The clone carrying this TCR beta chain has only a few counts. As yet, its antigen is unknown. This entry is derived from a study of cytomegalovirus exposure and HLA in healthy donors. Points from the study as a whole: In a later analysis, several top co-occurrence clusters appeared linked to parvovirus B19, influenza, CMV and Epstein-Barr virus. Previous analysis showed most TCR beta V segments were productive about 87% or about 30% of the time.

The PCR ran on 60 Vbeta and 13 Jbeta primers. TCRdb keeps only in-frame clones here, not all; method: immunoSEQ multiplex PCR. The sample contains some 150,000 clones, approximately 72% of which appear only once. V was pared by 0 bases and J by 0 bases, with 10 bases between. The CDR3 has 16 amino acids. Per the germline V gene, CDR1 is SGDLS and CDR2 is YYNGEE. This TCR came from a human donor in good health. Sequenced material: PBMCs. The V gene is TRBV9, the J gene TRBJ1-5; the D is unclear. The chain's CDR3 is CASSVDGSDSNQPQHF. CDR3 nucleotides: TGTGCCAGCAGCGTAGACGGCAGCGATAGCAATCAGCCCCAGCATTTT.